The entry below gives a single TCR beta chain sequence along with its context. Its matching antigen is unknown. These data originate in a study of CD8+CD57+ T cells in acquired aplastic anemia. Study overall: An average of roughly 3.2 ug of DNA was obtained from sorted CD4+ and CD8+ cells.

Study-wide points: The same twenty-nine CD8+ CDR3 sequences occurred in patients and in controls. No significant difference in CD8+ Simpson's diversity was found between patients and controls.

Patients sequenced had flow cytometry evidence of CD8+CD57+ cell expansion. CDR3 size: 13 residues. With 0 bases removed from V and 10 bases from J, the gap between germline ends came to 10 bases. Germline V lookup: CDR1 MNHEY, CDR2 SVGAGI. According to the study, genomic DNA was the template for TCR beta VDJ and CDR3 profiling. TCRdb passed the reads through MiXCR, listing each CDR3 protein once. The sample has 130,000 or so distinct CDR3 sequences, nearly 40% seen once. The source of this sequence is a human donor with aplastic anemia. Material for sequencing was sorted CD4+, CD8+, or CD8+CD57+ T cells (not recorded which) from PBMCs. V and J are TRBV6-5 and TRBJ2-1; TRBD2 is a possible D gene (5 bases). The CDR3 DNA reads TGTGCCAGCAGTTACTCGAGGGTGAGGGAGCAGTTCTTC. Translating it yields CASSYSRVREQFF.